A single sample gave rise to the 18 T cell receptor beta chains below, sequenced in a study of T cells in Graves' hyperthyroidism and ophthalmopathy. TCR beta CDR3 regions were amplified from RNA. In the first-round RT-PCR of the TCR CDR3, the HTBI primer set was used. One entry per CDR3 protein, called by TCRdb with MiXCR from the multiplex PCR reads. There are about 500,000 distinct CDR3 sequences in the sample; 40% to 50% occur only once, and about 40% lies in the top ten. The sequenced material came from peripheral blood or thyroid tissue (not recorded which). The source of these receptors is an adult woman with Graves' disease, either hyperthyroidism or ophthalmopathy (not recorded which).

The rearrangement uses TRBV28 and TRBJ1-4; D unresolved. Looked up from germline, CDR1 is MDHEN and CDR2 is SYDVKM. The CDR3 contains 14 residues. Between the trimmed V and J ends, which lost 3 bases and 0 bases, there was a span of 5 bases. CDR3 amino acids: CASSFVSTNEKLFF. In DNA form, the CDR3 reads TGTGCCAGCAGTTTCGTATCAACTAATGAAAAACTGTTTTTT.

This clonotype has at least ten counts. V is TRBV2 and J is TRBJ1-5; D not certain. From germline, CDR1 is SNHLY and CDR2 FYNNEI. The ends were cut back, 8 bases at V and 3 bases at J, with 11 bases in the middle. The CDR3 loop spans 13 amino acids. The CDR3 DNA follows: TGTGCCAGCGGCGATTATAACAATCAGCCCCAGCATTTT. Translating it yields CASGDYNNQPQHF.

Concerning this clonotype itself: An end of the junction differs from the germline gene, which may be a read error. The chain combines TRBV29-1 with TRBJ2-6, with 11 positions matching TRBD1. The CDR3 runs 12 residues. Germline CDR1 and CDR2: SQVTM and ANQGSEA. As DNA, the CDR3 is TGCAGCGCCAGGAGTGGACAGGGGGCGTTTGCTTTC. Protein: CSARSGQGAFAF.

This clonotype has more than one count but fewer than ten. V usage is TRBV29-1 and J usage is TRBJ2-7; D is unresolved. Germline CDR1 is SQVTM and CDR2 is ANQGSEA. This CDR3 spans 13 amino acids. Deletions cut 1 base from V and 2 bases from J, with 9 bases between. The CDR3 is CSVEGTDAYEQYF. CDR3 DNA sequence: TGCAGCGTTGAAGGGACCGATGCCTACGAGCAGTACTTC.

V and J are TRBV6-1 and TRBJ2-2; D call uncertain. Trimming left V 5 bases short and J 5 bases short, with 15 bases between. The CDR3 is 15 residues long. Germline CDR1 reads MNHNS; CDR2 reads SASEGT. The CDR3, as DNA: TGTGCCAGCAGTTTTGTGCCTGGTAGGACCGGGGAGCTGTTTTTT. Amino acids: CASSFVPGRTGELFF.

The chain has TRBV9 and TRBJ1-5; 7 bases line up with TRBD1. CDR1 and CDR2 from the germline V gene are SGDLS and YYNGEE. V shed 4 bases, J shed 4 bases, and the junction held 8 bases outside the gene matches. This CDR3 has 15 residues. In DNA, the CDR3 is TGTGCCAGCAGCTCGACAGGGTGGGATAATCAGCCCCAGCATTTT. Amino acids: CASSSTGWDNQPQHF.

The gene calls are TRBV10-3 and TRBJ2-5; 7 bases are shared with TRBD1. V was pared by 8 bases and J by 1 base, with 4 bases of the junction left unmatched. The V gene's germline CDR1 is ENHRY and CDR2 SYGVKD. The CDR3 spans 13 residues. This CDR3 reads CAISDRAQETQYF. The CDR3 DNA reads TGTGCCATCTCTGACAGGGCCCAAGAGACCCAGTACTTC.

The rearrangement joins TRBV2 to TRBJ1-6, with a tentative D call TRBD1 (5 bases). Trimming pared 3 bases from V and 10 bases from J, leaving 10 bases between. This CDR3 region has 13 residues. CDR1 is SNHLY and CDR2 is FYNNEI in the germline V gene. The CDR3 spells CASSDRVWSPLHF. Written as DNA, the CDR3 is TGTGCCAGCAGTGACAGGGTCTGGTCACCCCTCCACTTT.

This rearrangement joins TRBV7-4 to TRBJ1-2; D may be TRBD1 (6 bases). The V and J ends lost 4 bases and 6 bases respectively, with 27 bases between them. The CDR3 length is 18 residues. The germline V gene encodes CDR1 SGHVT and CDR2 SQSDAQ. CDR3 sequence (DNA): TGTGCCAGCAGCTATTCTAGCCCCGGACAGACGGCAACTGATGGCTACACCTTC. It translates to CASSYSSPGQTATDGYTF.

This clonotype was seen at least ten times. The J gene is TRBJ2-5, the V gene TRBV12-3 or TRBV12-4, with 8 positions matching TRBD1. This CDR3 is 14 amino acids long. After removal of 2 bases from V and 4 bases from J, the junction contained 3 bases not matched to a gene. For the CDR3, the DNA is TGTGCCAGCAGTTTAATCCAGGGGGCAGAGACCCAGTACTTC. Translating gives CASSLIQGAETQYF.

This clonotype was seen just once. The junction departs from the called germline gene at one end, perhaps through a read error. This chain connects TRBV13 to TRBJ2-2; tentatively, D is TRBD1 (6 bases). This CDR3 spans 16 amino acids. In germline, CDR1 is PRHDT, CDR2 FYEKMQ (reference sequence). The CDR3 nucleotides read TGCGCCAGCAGCCAAGAGGGGGTAGCAGGCACCGGGGAGCTGTTTTTT. Its translation: CASSQEGVAGTGELFF.

This clonotype showed up just a few times. V and J are TRBV9 and TRBJ1-6; 8 nucleotides align to TRBD1. CDR3 length equals 15 residues. V dropped 4 bases and J dropped 11; count of bases not matched to a gene: 11. The germline CDR1 and CDR2 sequences are SGDLS and YYNGEE. CDR3 bases: TGTGCCAGCAGCTCAAGGACAGGGCTGGCGGCACCCCTCCACTTT. It specifies CASSSRTGLAAPLHF.

At least ten counts were recorded for this clonotype. The chain combines TRBV5-1 with TRBJ1-5; weak D call: TRBD1 (5 bases). V lost 5 bases to trimming and J lost 3 bases, with 15 bases between them. The CDR3 contains 15 residues. CDR1 is SGHRS and CDR2 is YFSETQ in the germline V gene. CDR3 loop: CASSLGGAYNQPQHF. The CDR3 DNA reads as TGCGCCAGCAGTCTGGGAGGGGCATACAATCAGCCCCAGCATTTT.

This rearrangement joins TRBV19 to TRBJ1-1; D is perhaps TRBD1 (5 bases). CDR1 and CDR2 from the germline V gene are LNHDA and SQIVND (reference sequence). V dropped 5 bases and J dropped 7 bases, with 14 bases sitting between them. The CDR3 extends over 13 amino acids. The CDR3, as DNA: TGTGCCAGTAGTCCGGACGGACATGGTGAAGCTTTCTTT. This translates into CASSPDGHGEAFF.

The chain recombines TRBV20-1 with TRBJ1-1; 8 bases map to TRBD1. The germline gives CDR1 DFQATT, CDR2 SNEGSKA (reference sequence). J was trimmed by 4 bases and V by 0 bases; bases with no gene match: 4. This CDR3 spans 14 amino acids. The CDR3 sequence: CSARDPRGLTEAFF. CDR3 sequence (DNA): TGCAGTGCTAGAGATCCCAGGGGGCTCACTGAAGCTTTCTTT.

J is TRBJ1-2 and V is TRBV7-2; tentatively, D is TRBD1 (5 bases). The CDR3 is 15 residues long. CDR1 is SGHTA, CDR2 FQGNSA, per germline. V lost 3 bases and J 7 bases, leaving 18 bases between the germline ends. This chain's CDR3 is CASSLMAGWGRGYTF. CDR3 DNA: TGTGCCAGCAGCTTGATGGCAGGGTGGGGCCGTGGCTACACCTTC.

Comment on this clonotype: The limits of the CDR3 on the DNA are not certain, so only TCRdb's listed CDR3 is given. The gene calls are TRBV25-1 and TRBJ1-6. With termini counted, the CDR3 has 15 amino acids. Germline values: CDR1 MGHDK, CDR2 SYGVNS. This CDR3 reads CACSARGEGNSPLHF.

V usage is TRBV12-3 or TRBV12-4 and J usage is TRBJ2-5; 7 bases are shared with TRBD1. The CDR3 covers 15 residues. The J segment lost 5 bases and the V segment lost 5 bases, leaving 11 bases of the junction unmatched. CDR3 sequence: CASSPFQGEGETQYF. DNA of the CDR3: TGTGCCAGCAGTCCCTTCCAGGGGGAAGGGGAGACCCAGTACTTC.